This TCR beta chain was captured by sequencing in a study of T cell changes during pregnancy in multiple sclerosis. Sequencing used immunoSEQ multiplex PCR; TCRdb keeps in-frame clones, though not all of them. The table lists around 40,000 clones, 80% to 90% of them singletons. Germline values: CDR1 SGHTA, CDR2 FQGTGA. The CDR3 sequence is 14 residues long. Between the trimmed V and J ends, which lost 5 bases and 4 bases, there was a span of 14 bases. The chain carries TRBV7-3 and TRBJ1-2; no clear D. The material sequenced was CD4+ T cells from peripheral blood mononuclear cells, taken in the first trimester of pregnancy. This TCR came from a female donor with multiple sclerosis, enrolled in a pregnancy study. CDR3: CASSPNLGGYGYTF. The CDR3 DNA is TGTGCCAGCAGCCCCAACCTCGGCGGCTATGGCTACACCTTC.